The clone carrying this TCR beta chain was recorded once. The antigen is undetermined. This entry comes from a study of CD8 T cells in Susac syndrome. General study findings and limits: The number of individuals included in the study's TCR sequencing and HLA analysis was acknowledged as relatively small.

Roughly 0.45 to 1 ug RNA was reverse transcribed with random hexamers. TCRdb independently ran MiXCR on the immunoSEQ multiplex PCR reads; one entry per CDR3 protein. The sample shows 150,000 or so distinct CDR3 sequences, around 96% of them seen only once. V lost 5 bases and J 2 bases, leaving 11 bases between the germline ends. The CDR3 is 14 amino acids. The germline CDR1 and CDR2 sequences are KGHSH and LQKENI. The clonotype was recovered from a human donor in good health. Sequencing used CD4+ T cells from PBMCs. The chain is built from TRBV18 and TRBJ2-3; maybe TRBD1 (5 bases). CDR3 amino acids: CASSSRQITDTQYF. The CDR3 DNA is TGTGCCAGCTCATCAAGACAGATCACAGATACGCAGTATTTT. Full variable domain (missing parts from reference TRBV18 and TRBJ2-3): NAGVMQNPRHLVRRRGQEARLRCSPMKGHSHVYWYRQLPEEGLKFMVYLQKENIIDESGMPKERFSAEFPKEGPSILRIQQVVRGDSAAYFCASSSRQITDTQYFGPGTRLTVL.